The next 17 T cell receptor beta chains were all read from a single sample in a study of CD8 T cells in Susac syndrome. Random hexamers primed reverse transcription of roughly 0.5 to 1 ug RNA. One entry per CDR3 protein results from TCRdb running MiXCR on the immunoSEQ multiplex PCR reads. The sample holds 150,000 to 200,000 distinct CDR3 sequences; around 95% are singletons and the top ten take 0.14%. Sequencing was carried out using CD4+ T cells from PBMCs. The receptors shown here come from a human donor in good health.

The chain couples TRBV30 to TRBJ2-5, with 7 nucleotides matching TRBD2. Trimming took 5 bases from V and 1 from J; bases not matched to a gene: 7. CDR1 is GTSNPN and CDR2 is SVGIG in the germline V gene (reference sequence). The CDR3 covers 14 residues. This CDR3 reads CAWRDLAGQETQYF. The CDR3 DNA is TGTGCCTGGCGGGACTTAGCGGGCCAAGAGACCCAGTACTTC.

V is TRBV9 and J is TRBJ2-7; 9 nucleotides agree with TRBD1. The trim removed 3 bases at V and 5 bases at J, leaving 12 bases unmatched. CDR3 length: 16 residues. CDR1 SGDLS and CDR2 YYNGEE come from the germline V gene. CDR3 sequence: CASSARSGQGTHEQYF. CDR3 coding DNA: TGTGCCAGCAGCGCCCGTTCGGGACAGGGCACCCACGAGCAGTACTTC.

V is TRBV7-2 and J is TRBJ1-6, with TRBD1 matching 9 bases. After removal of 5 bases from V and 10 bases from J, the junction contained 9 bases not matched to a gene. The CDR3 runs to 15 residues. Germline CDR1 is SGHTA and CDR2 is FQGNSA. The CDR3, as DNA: TGTGCCAGCAGCGCGCGGGACAGGGAAAACTCACCCCTCCACTTT. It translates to CASSARDRENSPLHF.

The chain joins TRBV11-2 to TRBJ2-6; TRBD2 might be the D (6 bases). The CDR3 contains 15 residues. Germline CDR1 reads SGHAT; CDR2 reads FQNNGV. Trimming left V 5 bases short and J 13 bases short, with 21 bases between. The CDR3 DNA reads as TGTGCCAGCAGCCCTGCAGGGTCCCGCGCGGGGGTCCTGACTTTC. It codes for CASSPAGSRAGVLTF.

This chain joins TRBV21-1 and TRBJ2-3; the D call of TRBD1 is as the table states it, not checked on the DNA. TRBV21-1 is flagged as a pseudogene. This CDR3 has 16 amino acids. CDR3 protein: CASSERRDRGSDTQYF. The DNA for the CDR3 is TGTGCCAGCAGCGAACGGAGGGACAGGGGGTCCGATACGCAGTATTTT.

The chain's CDR3 is CAWSSKIYEQYF. CDR3 DNA: TGTGCCTGGAGTTCGAAAATCTACGAGCAGTACTTC. The V gene is TRBV30, the J gene TRBJ2-7; no clear D gene. The germline V and J ends were trimmed by 2 bases and 3 bases, with 8 bases remaining between them. Germline CDR1 and CDR2: GTSNPN and SVGIG (reference sequence). This CDR3 region has 12 residues.

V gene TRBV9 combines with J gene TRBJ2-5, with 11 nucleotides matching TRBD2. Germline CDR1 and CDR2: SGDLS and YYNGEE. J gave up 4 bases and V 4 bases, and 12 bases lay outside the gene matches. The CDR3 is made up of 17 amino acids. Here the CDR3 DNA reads TGTGCCAGCAGCCCACCGACTAGCGGGGATCTTGGAGAGACCCAGTACTTC. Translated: CASSPPTSGDLGETQYF.

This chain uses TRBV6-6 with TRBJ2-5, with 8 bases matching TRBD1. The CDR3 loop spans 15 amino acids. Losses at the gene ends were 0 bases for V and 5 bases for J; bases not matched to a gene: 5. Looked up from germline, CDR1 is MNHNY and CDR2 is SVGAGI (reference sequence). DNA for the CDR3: TGTGCCAGCAGTTACTCGCTGGACAGGGTGGAGACCCAGTACTTC. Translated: CASSYSLDRVETQYF.

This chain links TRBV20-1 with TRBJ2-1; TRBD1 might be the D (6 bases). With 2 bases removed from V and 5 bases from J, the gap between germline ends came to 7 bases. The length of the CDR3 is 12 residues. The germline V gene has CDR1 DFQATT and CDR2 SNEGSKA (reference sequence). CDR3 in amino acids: CSARRQDNEQFF. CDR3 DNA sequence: TGCAGTGCTAGACGACAGGACAATGAGCAGTTCTTC.

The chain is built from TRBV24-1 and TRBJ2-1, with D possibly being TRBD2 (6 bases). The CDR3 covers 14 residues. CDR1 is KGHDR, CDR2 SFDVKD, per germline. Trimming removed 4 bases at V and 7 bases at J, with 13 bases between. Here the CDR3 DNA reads TGTGCCACCAGTGAGGGGACCGGAGGGAATGAGCAGTTCTTC. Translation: CATSEGTGGNEQFF.

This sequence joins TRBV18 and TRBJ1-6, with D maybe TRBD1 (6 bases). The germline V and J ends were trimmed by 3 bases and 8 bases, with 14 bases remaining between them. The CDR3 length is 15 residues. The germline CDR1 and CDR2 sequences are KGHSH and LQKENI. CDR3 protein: CASSPGGPEYSPLHF. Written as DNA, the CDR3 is TGTGCCAGCTCACCGGGGGGCCCCGAGTATTCACCCCTCCACTTT.

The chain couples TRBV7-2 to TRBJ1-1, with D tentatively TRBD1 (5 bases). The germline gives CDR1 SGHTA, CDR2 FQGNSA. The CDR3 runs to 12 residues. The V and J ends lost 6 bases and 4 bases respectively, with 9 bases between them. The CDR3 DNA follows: TGTGCCAGCAGTCTGGACATCACTGAAGCTTTCTTT. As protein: CASSLDITEAFF.

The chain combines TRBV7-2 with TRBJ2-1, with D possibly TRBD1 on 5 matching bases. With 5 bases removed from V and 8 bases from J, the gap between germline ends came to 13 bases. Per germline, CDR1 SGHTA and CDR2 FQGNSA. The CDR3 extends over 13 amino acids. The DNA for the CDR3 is TGTGCCAGCAGCCCACAGGTCTCCGATGAGCAGTTCTTC. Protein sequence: CASSPQVSDEQFF.

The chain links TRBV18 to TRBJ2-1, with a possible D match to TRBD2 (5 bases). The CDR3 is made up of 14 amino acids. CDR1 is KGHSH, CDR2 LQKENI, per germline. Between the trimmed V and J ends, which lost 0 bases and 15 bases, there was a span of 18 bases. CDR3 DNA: TGTGCCAGCTCACCACCTAGCGCGCAACCTAAAGGGTTCTTC. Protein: CASSPPSAQPKGFF.

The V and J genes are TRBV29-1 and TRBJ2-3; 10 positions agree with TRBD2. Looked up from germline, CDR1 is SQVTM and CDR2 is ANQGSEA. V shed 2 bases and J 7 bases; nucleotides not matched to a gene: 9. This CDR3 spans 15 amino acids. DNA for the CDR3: TGCAGCGTTGAAAGGCCCAGCGGGGGGGCGAATACGCAGTATTTT. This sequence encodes CSVERPSGGANTQYF.

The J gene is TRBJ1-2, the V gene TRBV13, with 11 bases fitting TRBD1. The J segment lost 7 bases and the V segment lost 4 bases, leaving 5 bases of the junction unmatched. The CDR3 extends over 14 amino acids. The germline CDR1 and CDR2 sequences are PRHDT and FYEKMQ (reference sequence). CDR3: CASSSRTGGVGYTF. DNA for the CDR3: TGTGCCAGCAGCTCCAGGACAGGGGGCGTTGGCTACACCTTC.

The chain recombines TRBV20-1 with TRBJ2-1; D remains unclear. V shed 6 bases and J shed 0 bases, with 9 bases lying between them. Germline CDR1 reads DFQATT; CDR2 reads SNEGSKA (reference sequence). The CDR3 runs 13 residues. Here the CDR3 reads CSAPLSSYNEQFF. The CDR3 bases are TGCAGTGCACCTTTGAGCTCCTACAATGAGCAGTTCTTC.